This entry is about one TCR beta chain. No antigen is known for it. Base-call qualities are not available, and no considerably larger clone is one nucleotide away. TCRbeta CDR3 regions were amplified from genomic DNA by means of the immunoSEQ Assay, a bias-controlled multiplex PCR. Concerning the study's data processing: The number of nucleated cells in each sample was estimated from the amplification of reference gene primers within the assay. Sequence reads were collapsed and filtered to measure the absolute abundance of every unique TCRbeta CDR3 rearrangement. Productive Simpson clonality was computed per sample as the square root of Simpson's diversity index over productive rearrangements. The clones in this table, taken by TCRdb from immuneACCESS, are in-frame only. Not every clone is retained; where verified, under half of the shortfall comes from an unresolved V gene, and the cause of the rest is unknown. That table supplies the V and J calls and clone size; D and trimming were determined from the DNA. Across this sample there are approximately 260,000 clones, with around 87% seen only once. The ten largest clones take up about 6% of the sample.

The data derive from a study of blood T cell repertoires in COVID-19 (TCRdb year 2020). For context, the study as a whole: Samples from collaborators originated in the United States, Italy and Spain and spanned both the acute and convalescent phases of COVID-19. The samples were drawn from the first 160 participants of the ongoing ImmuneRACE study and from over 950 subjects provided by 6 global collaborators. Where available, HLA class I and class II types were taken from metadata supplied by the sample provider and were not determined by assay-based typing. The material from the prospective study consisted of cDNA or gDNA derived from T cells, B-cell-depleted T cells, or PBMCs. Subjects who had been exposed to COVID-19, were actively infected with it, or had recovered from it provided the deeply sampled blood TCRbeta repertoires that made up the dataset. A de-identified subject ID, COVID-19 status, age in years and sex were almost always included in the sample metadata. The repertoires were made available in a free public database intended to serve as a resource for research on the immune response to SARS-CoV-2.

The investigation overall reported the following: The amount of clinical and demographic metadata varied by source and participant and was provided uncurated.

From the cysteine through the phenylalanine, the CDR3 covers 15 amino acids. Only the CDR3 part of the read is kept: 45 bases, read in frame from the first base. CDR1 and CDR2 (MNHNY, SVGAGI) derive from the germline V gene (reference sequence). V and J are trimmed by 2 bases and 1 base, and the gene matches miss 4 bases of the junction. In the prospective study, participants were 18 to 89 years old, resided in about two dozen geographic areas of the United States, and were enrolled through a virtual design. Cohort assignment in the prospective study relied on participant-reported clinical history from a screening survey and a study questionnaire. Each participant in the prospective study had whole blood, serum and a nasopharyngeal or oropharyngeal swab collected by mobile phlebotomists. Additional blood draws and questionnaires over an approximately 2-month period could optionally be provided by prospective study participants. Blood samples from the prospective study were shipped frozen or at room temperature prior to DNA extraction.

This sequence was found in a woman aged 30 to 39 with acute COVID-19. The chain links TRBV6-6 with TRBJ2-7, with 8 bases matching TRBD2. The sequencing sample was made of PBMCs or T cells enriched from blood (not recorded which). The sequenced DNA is TGTGCCAGCAGTTACCCCGGGGGGGCATCCTACGAGCAGTACTTC. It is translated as CASSYPGGASYEQYF.